The 18 T cell receptor beta chains listed next were all sequenced from one sample in a study of immune evolution from preneoplasia to lung adenocarcinoma. The table came from immunoSEQ multiplex PCR; TCRdb's copy has only in-frame clones and leaves some out. The sample carries about 5,600 clones, around 79% recorded once. What was sequenced was FFPE lung adenocarcinoma in situ tissue. The receptor source for this set is a person aged 60-79 years with lung adenocarcinoma.

The V and J genes are TRBV2 and TRBJ2-2; weak D call: TRBD2 (6 bases). CDR3 size: 14 residues. Germline-derived CDR1 and CDR2 are SNHLY and FYNNEI. The V end was cut by 3 bases, the J end by 4 bases, with 9 bases between. The CDR3 DNA reads TGTGCCAGCAGTGATTCGGGGGTCACCGGGGAGCTGTTTTTT. Its translation is CASSDSGVTGELFF.

The chain is built from TRBV11-3 and TRBJ2-7, with D possibly matching TRBD1 (5 bases). Trimming removed 7 bases at V and 3 bases at J, with 13 bases between. CDR1 is SGHNT, CDR2 YENEEA, per germline. The CDR3 covers 13 residues. CDR3 protein: CASTPRQSYEQYF. The DNA of the CDR3 is TGTGCCAGCACCCCGCGACAGAGCTACGAGCAGTACTTC.

This clone showed up just once. The chain carries TRBV5-4 and TRBJ2-1; the D call may be TRBD1 or TRBD2 (5 bases each). The CDR3 runs 16 residues. Germline V CDR1 and CDR2: SGHNT, YYREEE (reference sequence). The V end lost 5 bases, the J end lost 0 bases, and 15 bases lay between the germline ends. The CDR3 region has the DNA TGTGCCAGCAGTCCGGGACCCTATAGCTCCTACAATGAGCAGTTCTTC. Protein sequence: CASSPGPYSSYNEQFF.

This sequence joins TRBV28 and TRBJ1-1; 8 nucleotides align to TRBD1. Trimming took 3 bases from V and 11 from J; bases not matched to a gene: 8. The CDR3 spans 13 residues. Germline V gene lookup returns CDR1 MDHEN and CDR2 SYDVKM. The CDR3 DNA sequence: TGTGCCAGCAGTTTTGGCAGGGGGCGCGGCGCTTTCTTT. This translates into CASSFGRGRGAFF.

This chain uses TRBV7-9 with TRBJ1-2; possibly TRBD1 for D (6 bases). Germline V CDR1 and CDR2: SEHNR, FQNEAQ (reference sequence). Trimming removed 5 bases from V and 4 bases from J, with 14 bases in between. The CDR3 covers 14 residues. Here the CDR3 reads CASSGRDNLYGYTF. The CDR3 DNA is TGTGCCAGCAGCGGGCGGGACAATCTCTATGGCTACACCTTC.

This chain connects TRBV7-8 to TRBJ2-5, with D possibly matching TRBD1 (6 bases). CDR3 length: 16 residues. Trimming shortened V by 5 bases and J by 4 bases, and 20 bases separated the two germline ends. Germline V gene data show CDR1 as SGHVS and CDR2 as FQNEAQ. For the CDR3, the DNA is TGTGCCAGCAGCCCCAGAGGGTCAGGGGACCGAGAGACCCAGTACTTC. Its translation: CASSPRGSGDRETQYF.

The chain joins TRBV5-6 to TRBJ2-5; 7 positions agree with TRBD1. In germline, CDR1 is SGHDT, CDR2 YYEEEE. This CDR3 contains 14 residues. J lost 0 bases, V lost 4 bases, and 3 bases had no gene match. The chain's CDR3 is CASSPGTDQETQYF. The CDR3 DNA reads TGTGCCAGCAGCCCAGGGACAGACCAAGAGACCCAGTACTTC.

This clone was found once. The chain combines TRBV2 with TRBJ2-1; D may be TRBD1 (5 bases). From germline, CDR1 is SNHLY and CDR2 FYNNEI. The V and J ends lost 10 bases and 3 bases respectively, with 13 bases between them. The CDR3 loop spans 13 amino acids. The CDR3 is CATLPDIYNEQFF. The CDR3 nucleotides read TGTGCCACACTCCCGGACATCTACAATGAGCAGTTCTTC.

The rearrangement uses TRBV5-4 and TRBJ2-5; 11 nucleotides line up with TRBD1. V lost 5 bases, J lost 2 bases, and 5 bases stayed unmatched. This CDR3 is 15 amino acids long. Germline V gives CDR1 SGHNT, CDR2 YYREEE (reference sequence). The CDR3 DNA sequence: TGTGCCAGCAGGCTAGGGACAGGGGGTCAAGAGACCCAGTACTTC. Translated, it gives CASRLGTGGQETQYF.

This sequence joins TRBV7-6 and TRBJ2-1, with no clear D. This CDR3 has 14 amino acids. V was trimmed by 5 bases and J by 0 bases, leaving 8 bases between them. Germline V CDR1 and CDR2: SGHVS, FNYEAQ. Written as DNA, the CDR3 is TGTGCCAGCAGCCCAAAAAACTCCTACAATGAGCAGTTCTTC. Amino acids: CASSPKNSYNEQFF.

The J gene is TRBJ1-1, the V gene TRBV6-5; D gene uncertain. Germline V lookup: CDR1 MNHEY, CDR2 SVGAGI. V shed 5 bases and J shed 4 bases, with 11 bases lying between them. The CDR3 covers 13 residues. CDR3 in DNA: TGTGCCAGCAGTCTCGGGTCCATCACTGAAGCTTTCTTT. Protein product: CASSLGSITEAFF.

V usage is TRBV7-9 and J usage is TRBJ1-2, with D possibly TRBD1 on 6 matching bases. Trimming removed 3 bases from V and 7 bases from J, with 6 bases in between. The CDR3 runs 11 residues. Germline CDR1 SEHNR, CDR2 FQNEAQ (reference sequence). Written as DNA, the CDR3 is TGTGCCAGCAGCTTGACAGGTGGCTACACCTTC. Amino acids: CASSLTGGYTF.

This clone was recorded only once. The chain couples TRBV30 to TRBJ2-7, with D uncertain. CDR3 size: 12 residues. Germline V CDR1 and CDR2: GTSNPN, SVGIG (reference sequence). V was trimmed by 1 base and J by 3 bases, leaving 7 bases between them. The CDR3 sequence is CAWSGQLYEQYF. The CDR3 DNA sequence: TGTGCCTGGAGTGGGCAGCTCTACGAGCAGTACTTC.

In its sample, this clone was seen a few times. This chain links TRBV5-1 with TRBJ1-4; no firm D call. Trimming stripped 4 bases from V and 4 bases from J, with 11 bases between. The germline CDR1 and CDR2 sequences are SGHRS and YFSETQ. The CDR3 length is 14 residues. This CDR3 reads CASSLGDNNEKLFF. The DNA of the CDR3 is TGCGCCAGCAGCCTAGGTGATAATAATGAAAAACTGTTTTTT.

This chain connects TRBV6-4 to TRBJ1-5, with D perhaps TRBD1 (5 bases). Germline values: CDR1 MRHNA, CDR2 SNTAGT. The CDR3 sequence is 14 residues long. The germline V and J ends were trimmed by 0 bases and 7 bases, with 10 bases remaining between them. For the CDR3, the DNA is TGTGCCAGCAGTGACTCGGGACGGCTCCAGCCCCAGCATTTT. Protein product: CASSDSGRLQPQHF.

By proportion, this clone is large (0.1 to 1%). The chain links TRBV9 to TRBJ2-1, with 7 bases that match TRBD1. The ends lost 3 bases at V and 8 bases at J; junction bases unmatched: 14. Per the germline V gene, CDR1 is SGDLS and CDR2 is YYNGEE. The CDR3 extends over 16 amino acids. CDR3 coding DNA: TGTGCCAGCAGCGGAGGGGGTCGACAGGGTGGGGATGAGCAGTTCTTC. This gives the protein CASSGGGRQGGDEQFF.

The chain couples TRBV30 to TRBJ2-7; the D gene is possibly TRBD1 (6 bases). Germline lookup yields CDR1 GTSNPN and CDR2 SVGIG (reference sequence). The V end lost 2 bases, the J end lost 2 bases, and 10 bases lay between the germline ends. CDR3 length equals 13 residues. The CDR3 here is CAWSRSGAYEQYF. For the CDR3, the DNA is TGTGCCTGGAGTAGGTCAGGGGCCTACGAGCAGTACTTC.

The chain has TRBV28 and TRBJ1-2; weak D call: TRBD1 (6 bases). The CDR3 sequence is 14 residues long. Looked up from germline, CDR1 is MDHEN and CDR2 is SYDVKM. Trimming took off 4 bases at V and 4 bases at J, with 13 bases between the two ends. CDR3 region: CASSSQGKGYGYTF. The CDR3 DNA sequence: TGTGCCAGCAGTTCACAGGGAAAGGGCTATGGCTACACCTTC.